The clone carrying this TCR beta chain showed up just once. Antigen specificity is unknown. The record originates from a study of OX40 agonist ivuxolimab in advanced cancers. Across the whole study: Across the patients, intravenous ivuxolimab was delivered every 2 weeks at 0.01 to 10 mg/kg. Broader study findings: Clonal expansion in partial responders at 0.1-3.0 mg/kg ranked among the lowest. Fewer expanded clones were found on average in CD4+ than in CD8+ T cells.

Peripheral blood came from all dose cohorts at three timepoints. The CDR3 is 12 residues long. V shed 7 bases and J shed 1 base, with 9 bases lying between them. Per the germline V gene, CDR1 is SGHRS and CDR2 is YFSETQ. Libraries were prepared by immunoSEQ multiplex PCR; TCRdb keeps only in-frame clonotypes and omits some of them. The sample lists tens of thousands of clones, 70% to 90% occurring once. This chain connects TRBV5-1 to TRBJ2-7; no reliable D call. This specimen consisted of CD4+ or CD8+ T cells sorted from blood, obtained in a trial of the OX40 agonist ivuxolimab. This TCR was sampled from an adult with an advanced solid tumor such as melanoma, head and neck, liver or kidney cancer. The CDR3 DNA reads as TGCGCCAGCGGAGACACATCCTACGAGCAGTACTTC. It yields the protein CASGDTSYEQYF.